These 25 T cell receptor beta chains came from one sample sequenced in a study of cytomegalovirus exposure and HLA in healthy donors (TCRdb year 2017). The library was obtained by the immunoSEQ multiplex PCR assay. For the multiplex PCR, a mixture combining 60 forward primers for TCR Vbeta segments and 13 reverse primers for TCR Jbeta segments was used. As stored in TCRdb, this immuneACCESS dataset retains in-frame rearrangements with V and J assigned. A fraction of the clones does not appear; measured against another copy, unresolved V genes explain less than half of the discrepancy, and the remainder lacks a known reason. The sample table contains over 150,000 clones; only one count was recorded for roughly four fifths of them. The leading ten clones occupy 3% to 3.5% of the sample. Sequencing was carried out using PBMCs. All receptors come from a woman aged 30 to 39 in good health and CMV-seropositive.

V is TRBV28 and J is TRBJ1-2; 10 nucleotides match TRBD1. The CDR3 spans 16 residues. In germline, CDR1 is MDHEN, CDR2 SYDVKM. After removal of 6 bases from V and 4 bases from J, the junction contained 11 bases not matched to a gene. The DNA of the CDR3 is TGTGCCAGCAGGCCCAGGGGACAGGGGATGGGCTATGGCTACACCTTC. Translated, it gives CASRPRGQGMGYGYTF.

This clone is a singleton in its sample. The chain uses TRBV5-4 and TRBJ1-4; no definite D call. The CDR3 covers 15 residues. The germline gives CDR1 SGHNT, CDR2 YYREEE (reference sequence). Trimming took 4 bases from V and 2 from J, leaving 12 bases between them. CDR3: CASSTGGITNEKLFF. CDR3 nucleotides: TGTGCCAGCAGCACGGGAGGGATTACTAATGAAAAACTGTTTTTT.

The rearrangement links TRBV5-6 to TRBJ1-2; D is unclear. The germline V and J ends were trimmed by 0 bases and 2 bases, with 11 bases remaining between them. The CDR3 totals 15 residues. Germline V lookup: CDR1 SGHDT, CDR2 YYEEEE. CDR3 nucleotide sequence: TGTGCCAGCAGCTTGGCGAGGCTCGAGAACTATGGCTACACCTTC. Protein sequence: CASSLARLENYGYTF. The entire variable domain, with the rest obtained from reference TRBV5-6 and TRBJ1-2, is as follows: DAGVTQSPTHLIKTRGQQVTLRCSPKSGHDTVSWYQQALGQGPQFIFQYYEEEERQRGNFPDRFSGHQFPNYSSELNVNALLLGDSALYLCASSLARLENYGYTFGSGTRLTVV.

The chain uses TRBV28 and TRBJ2-5; 9 positions match TRBD2. V was pared by 2 bases and J by 7 bases, with 8 bases of the junction left unmatched. This CDR3 spans 15 amino acids. Germline V CDR1 and CDR2: MDHEN, SYDVKM. The CDR3 protein is CASSLLPAGGVTQYF. CDR3 in DNA: TGTGCCAGCAGTTTACTACCTGCGGGAGGGGTGACCCAGTACTTC.

The rearrangement uses TRBV27 and TRBJ1-5; no definite D call. The V end lost 8 bases, the J end lost 4 bases, and 9 bases lay between the germline ends. CDR3 size: 12 residues. Looked up from germline, CDR1 is MNHEY and CDR2 is SMNVEV (reference sequence). The CDR3 coding sequence is TGTGCCAGCGGAGCGGGGAATCAGCCCCAGCATTTT. This gives the protein CASGAGNQPQHF.

V and J are TRBV28 and TRBJ1-1; D uncertain. The V gene's germline CDR1 is MDHEN and CDR2 SYDVKM. The CDR3 is made up of 12 amino acids. The V end lost 3 bases, the J end lost 1 base, and 3 bases lay between the germline ends. CDR3 region: CASSFKNTEAFF. In DNA form, the CDR3 reads TGTGCCAGCAGTTTCAAGAACACTGAAGCTTTCTTT.

This clone has just a few counts. Additional DNA sequences in this sample encode the identical CDR3. The CDR3 DNA reads TGTGCCAGCAGTTCTACCTACGAGCAGTACTTC. Its protein is CASSSTYEQYF. The rearrangement joins TRBV27 to TRBJ2-7; D remains unclear. The CDR3 length is 11 residues. V gave up 4 bases and J gave up 2 bases, with 3 bases separating them. Germline V gene data show CDR1 as MNHEY and CDR2 as SMNVEV (reference sequence).

This sequence joins TRBV9 and TRBJ2-7, with D possibly TRBD2 on 7 matching bases. The germline gives CDR1 SGDLS, CDR2 YYNGEE. The germline V and J ends were trimmed by 3 bases and 5 bases, with 18 bases remaining between them. The CDR3 sequence is 15 residues long. CDR3: CASSGGGGWSHEQYF. In DNA, the CDR3 is TGTGCCAGCAGCGGAGGGGGGGGATGGAGTCACGAGCAGTACTTC. Full variable domain (rest looked up from reference TRBV9 and TRBJ2-7): DSGVTQTPKHLITATGQRVTLRCSPRSGDLSVYWYQQSLDQGLQFLIQYYNGEERAKGNILERFSAQQFPDLHSELNLSSLELGDSALYFCASSGGGGWSHEQYFGPGTRLTVT.

This chain connects TRBV2 to TRBJ2-1; a weak D match, TRBD2 (6 bases). CDR3 size: 13 residues. Trimming stripped 7 bases from V and 9 bases from J, with 16 bases between. Germline V gene sequence: CDR1 SNHLY, CDR2 FYNNEI. The CDR3 sequence: CASMAQEGPEQFF. The CDR3, as DNA: TGTGCCAGCATGGCCCAGGAGGGACCTGAGCAGTTCTTC.

The chain links TRBV15 to TRBJ2-2, with D possibly TRBD1 on 6 matching bases. Germline lookup yields CDR1 LNHNV and CDR2 YYDKDF (reference sequence). The V and J ends lost 3 bases and 2 bases respectively, with 22 bases between them. The CDR3 extends over 19 amino acids. CDR3 sequence reads: CATSRYLRAGAGNTGELFF. The CDR3 nucleotides read TGTGCCACCAGCAGGTACCTACGGGCAGGGGCCGGCAACACCGGGGAGCTGTTTTTT.

V and J are TRBV6-1 and TRBJ1-5, with D unclear. This CDR3 has 15 amino acids. CDR1 and CDR2 from the germline V gene are MNHNS and SASEGT. Trimming shortened V by 7 bases and J by 3 bases, and 16 bases separated the two germline ends. CDR3 sequence: CASNKQSGNNQPQHF. CDR3 coding DNA: TGTGCCAGCAATAAGCAGTCAGGTAACAATCAGCCCCAGCATTTT.

The chain employs TRBV15 and TRBJ2-3, with 9 bases lining up with TRBD2. Germline lookup yields CDR1 LNHNV and CDR2 YYDKDF (reference sequence). The CDR3 consists of 16 residues. The J segment lost 1 base and the V segment lost 5 bases, leaving 7 bases of the junction unmatched. This CDR3 reads CATSFEGGGGTDTQYF. The DNA for the CDR3 is TGTGCCACCAGCTTTGAGGGCGGGGGGGGCACAGATACGCAGTATTTT.

V is TRBV9 and J is TRBJ2-7, with 8 bases fitting TRBD2. J gave up 2 bases and V 0 bases, and 4 bases lay outside the gene matches. Germline V gene sequence: CDR1 SGDLS, CDR2 YYNGEE. This CDR3 has 15 residues. The CDR3 DNA reads as TGTGCCAGCAGCGTAGGGTACGGGAGGGCCTACGAGCAGTACTTC. Translated: CASSVGYGRAYEQYF. The whole variable domain, filled in from reference TRBV9 and TRBJ2-7, reads DSGVTQTPKHLITATGQRVTLRCSPRSGDLSVYWYQQSLDQGLQFLIQYYNGEERAKGNILERFSAQQFPDLHSELNLSSLELGDSALYFCASSVGYGRAYEQYFGPGTRLTVT.

This clone appeared once. The V gene is TRBV19, the J gene TRBJ1-1; 8 bases match TRBD1. This CDR3 region has 14 residues. Germline V CDR1 and CDR2: LNHDA, SQIVND (reference sequence). Trimming removed 6 bases from V and 1 base from J; junction bases left unmatched: 4. The CDR3 protein is CASSWTGRNTEAFF. The CDR3 nucleotides read TGTGCCAGTAGCTGGACAGGGCGGAACACTGAAGCTTTCTTT.

The rearrangement links TRBV28 to TRBJ2-6, with D possibly matching TRBD1 (5 bases). V gave up 2 bases and J gave up 3 bases, with 5 bases separating them. Germline CDR1 and CDR2: MDHEN and SYDVKM. The length of the CDR3 is 14 residues. The CDR3 here is CASSLQGGANVLTF. The CDR3 DNA sequence: TGTGCCAGCAGTTTACAGGGTGGGGCCAACGTCCTGACTTTC.

V gene TRBV5-4 combines with J gene TRBJ1-2, with D possibly TRBD1 on 6 matching bases. Per the germline V gene, CDR1 is SGHNT and CDR2 is YYREEE (reference sequence). V lost 4 bases and J 1 base, leaving 8 bases between the germline ends. This CDR3 is built from 13 residues. The CDR3 coding sequence is TGTGCCAGCAGCCAGGACAGTAACTATGGCTACACCTTC. It specifies CASSQDSNYGYTF.

A few counts support this clone. The gene calls are TRBV28 and TRBJ2-7, with D maybe TRBD2 (6 bases). The V end was cut by 7 bases, the J end by 6 bases, with 16 bases between. Germline V lookup: CDR1 MDHEN, CDR2 SYDVKM. This CDR3 is built from 13 residues. The CDR3: CASKVLGGGEQYF. DNA for the CDR3: TGTGCCAGCAAGGTACTGGGGGGTGGCGAGCAGTACTTC.

This chain connects TRBV28 to TRBJ1-2; 8 nucleotides agree with TRBD1. The CDR3 has 15 amino acids. V shed 5 bases, J shed 4 bases, and the junction held 9 bases outside the gene matches. CDR1 MDHEN and CDR2 SYDVKM come from the germline V gene. The CDR3: CASSTQGAPGYGYTF. The DNA for the CDR3 is TGTGCCAGCAGTACGCAGGGGGCTCCGGGCTATGGCTACACCTTC.

This clone was recorded once. V gene TRBV6-4 combines with J gene TRBJ2-2; tentatively, D is TRBD2 (5 bases). Germline V gives CDR1 MRHNA, CDR2 SNTAGT. V was clipped by 0 bases and J by 5 bases, with 10 bases between them. The CDR3 length is 15 residues. The DNA for the CDR3 is TGTGCCAGCAGTGACTCGAGGGAGATGACCGGGGAGCTGTTTTTT. Protein: CASSDSREMTGELFF.

The chain has TRBV5-1 and TRBJ2-7; D unclear. V shed 6 bases and J shed 1 base, with 11 bases lying between them. Looked up from germline, CDR1 is SGHRS and CDR2 is YFSETQ. This CDR3 contains 13 residues. The CDR3 sequence is CASKVQQSYEQYF. CDR3 nucleotides: TGCGCCAGCAAAGTTCAACAGTCCTACGAGCAGTACTTC.

The chain has TRBV28 and TRBJ1-1, with 8 bases lining up with TRBD1. Germline CDR1 reads MDHEN; CDR2 reads SYDVKM. The CDR3 runs to 14 residues. CDR3 sequence reads: CAGGTGAMNTEAFF. CDR3 sequence (DNA): TGTGCGGGGGGGACAGGTGCTATGAACACTGAAGCTTTCTTT.

The V call is TRBV19, the J call TRBJ2-2; TRBD2 agrees at 11 bases. Trimming at V came to 2 bases and at J to 0 bases, leaving 11 bases not matched to a gene. Germline CDR1 LNHDA, CDR2 SQIVND (reference sequence). The CDR3 consists of 20 residues. For the CDR3, the DNA is TGTGCCAGTAGTATAAGGAGGGGGACTAGCGGCCCTACGAACACCGGGGAGCTGTTTTTT. Amino acid sequence: CASSIRRGTSGPTNTGELFF.

The chain employs TRBV5-4 and TRBJ1-2, with D uncertain. Germline CDR1 and CDR2: SGHNT and YYREEE (reference sequence). The CDR3 runs to 15 residues. Trimming cost V 0 bases and J 8 bases, with 17 bases left between them. The CDR3, as DNA: TGTGCCAGCAGCTTGGTCGGAGGTTCGTATAGGGGCTACACCTTC. Its protein is CASSLVGGSYRGYTF.

This clone is a singleton in its sample. The chain couples TRBV28 to TRBJ1-4; D unclear. The CDR3 covers 16 residues. The V end lost 2 bases, the J end lost 0 bases, and 10 bases lay between the germline ends. Germline V gives CDR1 MDHEN, CDR2 SYDVKM. The CDR3 DNA reads as TGTGCCAGCAGTTTACTAGGAGATGCAACTAATGAAAAACTGTTTTTT. It codes for CASSLLGDATNEKLFF.

CDR3 sequence: CAIRSGAGGHTGEQYF. CDR3 coding DNA: TGTGCCATCCGGAGCGGGGCAGGGGGCCATACTGGCGAGCAGTACTTC. The chain links TRBV6-6 to TRBJ2-7, with a tentative D call TRBD1 (8 bases). V was shortened by 10 bases and J by 6 bases, with 28 bases between the two germline ends. The CDR3 is 16 residues long. Per the germline V gene, CDR1 is MNHNY and CDR2 is SVGAGI (reference sequence).